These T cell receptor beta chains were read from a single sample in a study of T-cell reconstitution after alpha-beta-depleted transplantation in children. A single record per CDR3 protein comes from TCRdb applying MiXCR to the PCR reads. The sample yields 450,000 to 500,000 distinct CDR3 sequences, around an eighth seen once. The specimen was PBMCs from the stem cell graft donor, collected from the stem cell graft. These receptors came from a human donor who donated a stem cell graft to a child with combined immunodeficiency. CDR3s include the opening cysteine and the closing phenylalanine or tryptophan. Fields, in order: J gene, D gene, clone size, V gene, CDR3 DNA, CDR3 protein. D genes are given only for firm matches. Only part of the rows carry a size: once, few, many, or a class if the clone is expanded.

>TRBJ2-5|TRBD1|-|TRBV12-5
TGTGCTAGTGGTTTGGCCGGGACAGCCCCTCAAGAGACCCAGTACTTC
CASGLAGTAPQETQYF
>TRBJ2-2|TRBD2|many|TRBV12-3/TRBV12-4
TGTGCCAGCAGTTTAGAACTAGCGGGGGGGCCCGGGGAGCTGTTTTTT
CASSLELAGGPGELFF
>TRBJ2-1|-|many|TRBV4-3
TGCGCCAGCAGCCAAGAACCCAGAAAGATAGGGGGATTTGGTTACAATGAGCAGTTCTTC
CASSQEPRKIGGFGYNEQFF
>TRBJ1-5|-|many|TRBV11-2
TGTGCCAGCAGCTTAGGCCGACACGTTGGATTGGGGGATCAGCCCCAGCATTTT
CASSLGRHVGLGDQPQHF
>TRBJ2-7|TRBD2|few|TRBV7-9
TGTGCCAGCAGCTTCACTAGCGGCGTCCCCTACGAGCAGTACTTC
CASSFTSGVPYEQYF
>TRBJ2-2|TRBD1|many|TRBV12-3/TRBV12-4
TGTGCCAGCACCTGGGACAGGGACACCGGGGAGCTGTTTTTT
CASTWDRDTGELFF
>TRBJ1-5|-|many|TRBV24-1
TGTGCCACCAGTTACCGGGACACCAATCAGCCCCAGCATTTT
CATSYRDTNQPQHF
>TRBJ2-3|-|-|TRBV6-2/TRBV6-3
TGTGCCAGCAGCTCCCCGGCCCGCTCAAGCACAGATACGCAGTATTTT
CASSSPARSSTDTQYF
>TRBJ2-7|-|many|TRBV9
TGTGCCAGCAGCGCCGAACAGGGATCGGTGGGCGAGCAGTACTTC
CASSAEQGSVGEQYF
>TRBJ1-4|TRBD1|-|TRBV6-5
TGTGCCAGCAGTTACAGAGGGGGCAGGTGGGAAAAACTGTTTTTT
CASSYRGGRWEKLFF